The present T cell receptor (beta chain) was sequenced within a study of blood T cells in healthy people across ages. This clonotype came up many times. Sample-barcoded 5' priming and a J-beta primer mix drove a second PCR of about 6 to 12 cycles. TCRdb reprocessed the 5' RACE reads via MiXCR and lists one record per CDR3 protein. The table lists 850,000 or so distinct CDR3 sequences, about 28% of them singletons, with around 16% in the top ten. Germline values: CDR1 SGHVS, CDR2 FQNEAQ. The CDR3 contains 17 residues. Trimming cost V 0 bases and J 0 bases; bases outside gene matches: 8. The chain has TRBV7-8 and TRBJ2-7, with 7 nucleotides matching TRBD1. Sequencing used blood. The TCR was taken from a woman aged 80 or over in good health. CDR3 protein: CASSLATGTASSYEQYF. The CDR3 DNA reads as TGTGCCAGCAGCTTAGCGACCGGGACAGCTAGCTCCTACGAGCAGTACTTC.